This T cell receptor (beta chain) is from a study of blood T cell repertoires in COVID-19. Study-level background: In Cohort 3, a recovered donor had either two negative PCRs, clearance, or symptom resolution. T cells, B-cell-depleted T cells, or PBMCs provided the cDNA or gDNA that served as material.

Authors' data handling: Researchers report that nucleated cell counts were estimated from reference gene primer amplification. Generated by immunoSEQ multiplex PCR, the TCRdb table keeps only in-frame clones and is missing some. V and J calls and clone size are as listed in that table; D and trimming were resolved from the DNA. The top ten hold 2% to 2.5% of the sample, which has some 300,000 clones, 88% seen once. The study drew participants aged roughly 18 to 95 years from roughly 25 US areas. Sequences were obtained from PBMCs or T cells enriched from blood (not recorded which). This clonotype was obtained from a woman in her fifties or sixties in a cohort exposed to, infected with or recovered from COVID-19 (not recorded which).

The CDR3 here is CASSPTSGGTQYF. Here the CDR3 DNA reads TGTGCCAGCTCGCCTACTAGCGGGGGGACCCAGTACTTC. The chain recombines TRBV18 with TRBJ2-5, with 11 bases matching TRBD2. This CDR3 spans 13 amino acids. With V trimmed by 6 bases and J by 7 bases, 4 bases remained unmatched. Germline values: CDR1 KGHSH, CDR2 LQKENI.